Below, one T cell receptor (beta chain) is given with its context. Diagnosis relied on clinical symptoms, serum thyroxine and TRAb, thyroid ultrasound and orbital computed tomography. Fresh peripheral blood, roughly 10 ml of it, supplied the PBMCs. The data stem from a study of T cells in Graves' hyperthyroidism and ophthalmopathy. Amplified regions were TCR beta CDR3 sequences from RNA transcripts. TCR CDR3 underwent first-round RT-PCR with the HTBI primer set. In TCRdb, the multiplex PCR reads were re-called with MiXCR into one record per CDR3 protein. The sample includes hundreds of thousands of distinct CDR3 sequences, approximately 17% seen only once; the top ten take about 51%. The sample consisted of blood. This sequence originates from a woman aged 55-75 years with Graves' ophthalmopathy.

The CDR3 nucleotides read TGCGCCAGCAGCCAGGGGGTTGAGGGGTTGTACAATAATGAAAAACTGTTTTTT. This encodes CASSQGVEGLYNNEKLFF. This chain joins TRBV4-3 and TRBJ1-4; D possibly corresponds to TRBD1 (5 bases). Germline V gene data show CDR1 as LGHNA and CDR2 as YSLEER. The CDR3 is made up of 18 amino acids. Trimming took off 3 bases at V and 4 bases at J, with 21 bases between the two ends.